Listed below are T cell receptor beta chains from one sample, sequenced in a study of regulatory T cells in long-lasting Graves disease. Using its own MiXCR run on the multiplex PCR reads, TCRdb lists one record per CDR3 protein. The sample gives roughly 610,000 distinct CDR3 sequences, around 15% of which show up once; around 11% is in the top ten. These data were likewise used in another study, on T cells in Graves' hyperthyroidism and ophthalmopathy.

This material consisted of peripheral blood mononuclear cells (PBMCs), taken at new diagnosis, from a patient treated with antithyroid drugs. The receptor source for this set is a man between 18 and 35 years old with Graves disease. Both conserved end residues are part of each CDR3. A D gene is named only where the DNA matches it firmly. For some rows the clone size is stated as once, few or many, or as a class when expanded; others skip it.

V	D	size	J	DNA	CDR3
TRBV29-1	TRBD1	few	TRBJ2-7	TGCAGCGTAGGGACAGGGATTCACGAGCAGTACTTC	CSVGTGIHEQYF
TRBV2	TRBD1	few	TRBJ2-7	TGTGCCAGCAACCCAGGAGGGACAGGGGGTTACTACGAGCAGTACTTC	CASNPGGTGGYYEQYF
TRBV20-1	-	-	TRBJ2-3	TGCAGTGCTAGAAACATAGATACGCAGTATTTT	CSARNIDTQYF
TRBV2	-	many	TRBJ1-2	TGTGCCAGCAGTGAAGACTCATTGGCGGGCTATGGCTACACCTTC	CASSEDSLAGYGYTF
TRBV7-9	TRBD1	few	TRBJ1-5	TGTGCCAGCAGTTATTCGACAGGGGATCAGCCCCAGCATTTT	CASSYSTGDQPQHF
TRBV11-2	TRBD2	many	TRBJ2-1	TGTGCCAGCAGCCGAGGGACTAGCTCCTACAATGAGCAGTTCTTC	CASSRGTSSYNEQFF
TRBV7-9	TRBD1	many	TRBJ2-7	TGTGCCAGCAGCTTAGTAGGGACAGTATCCTACGAGCAGTACTTC	CASSLVGTVSYEQYF
TRBV7-2	-	-	TRBJ1-1	TGTGCCAGCAGCCGGCCCATCGGGGGTAGGGCTGAAGCTTTCTTT	CASSRPIGGRAEAFF
TRBV12-3/TRBV12-4	TRBD2	many	TRBJ2-7	TGTGCCAGCAGTTTTGCGGGAGTCAGCTACGAGCAGTACTTC	CASSFAGVSYEQYF
TRBV20-1	-	-	TRBJ1-2	TGCAGTGCTCAGATGCGTGGCTACACCTTC	CSAQMRGYTF
TRBV5-4	-	-	TRBJ1-1	TGTGCCAGCAGCTTGGGAACCAGGACAGAAGCTTTCTTT	CASSLGTRTEAFF
TRBV7-9	TRBD1	many	TRBJ2-5	TGTGCCAGCAGCTTAGCAGGTCGACAGGGACAAGAGACCCAGTACTTC	CASSLAGRQGQETQYF
TRBV18	-	many	TRBJ1-1	TGTGCCAGCTCACCGCCGACAGGTATGATGAACACTGAAGCTTTCTTT	CASSPPTGMMNTEAFF
TRBV10-2	-	-	TRBJ1-2	TGCGCCAGCAGTCCCGGGATGTCCAGGGGCTACACCTTC	CASSPGMSRGYTF
TRBV11-1	TRBD2	many	TRBJ2-5	TGTGCCAGCAGCCCCCAGCCCGGACTAGCGGGAAGCGCCCAGTACTTC	CASSPQPGLAGSAQYF
TRBV7-8	TRBD1	-	TRBJ1-5	TGTGCCAGCAGCTTACACAGGGGCTTTCGCAATCAGCCCCAGCATTTT	CASSLHRGFRNQPQHF
TRBV28	-	many	TRBJ1-2	TGTGCCAGCAGTTTGAGACCGGTTGATGGTGGCTACACCTTC	CASSLRPVDGGYTF
TRBV11-2	TRBD1	many	TRBJ2-1	TGTGCCAGCAGCAGGGCAGGGGGTATGAGCAATGAGCAGTTCTTC	CASSRAGGMSNEQFF
TRBV10-1	-	-	TRBJ2-3	TGCGCCAGCAATGCTAGCGTCACAGATACGCAGTATTTT	CASNASVTDTQYF
TRBV7-9	TRBD1	few	TRBJ1-2	TGTGCCAGCAGCCCTACTACCGACAGGGGAACGAACTATGGCTACACCTTC	CASSPTTDRGTNYGYTF
TRBV9	-	-	TRBJ2-2	TGTGCCAGCAGCCCCCTGCGACGGGGCGGGGAGCTGTTTTTT	CASSPLRRGGELFF
TRBV7-2	TRBD2	many	TRBJ2-5	TGTGCCAGCGGCCACCAGACTAGCGGCCAAGAGACCCAGTACTTC	CASGHQTSGQETQYF
TRBV11-2	TRBD1	many	TRBJ2-7	TGTGCCAGCAGCCGTCCCGGACAGGGAGTGCAGTACTTC	CASSRPGQGVQYF
TRBV6-2/TRBV6-3	TRBD1	few	TRBJ1-2	TGTGCCAGCAGTTTCACCGGGACAGGGAACTATGGCTACACCTTC	CASSFTGTGNYGYTF
TRBV7-9	-	-	TRBJ2-6	TGTGCCAGCAGCTCACCCCGAGGAAGGCCTGGGGCCAACGTCCTGACTTTC	CASSSPRGRPGANVLTF
TRBV7-9	-	-	TRBJ2-5	TGTGCCAGCAGCTTTGCAGCGTACGGGACACCACTACACCAATTC	CASSFAAYGTPLHQF
TRBV5-5	-	-	TRBJ1-2	TGTGCCAGCAGCTTCTACGGGAACTATGGCTACACCTTC	CASSFYGNYGYTF
TRBV5-1	-	-	TRBJ1-2	TGCGCCAGCAGAATGTTGGGGGCTATTTCATATGGCTACACCTTC	CASRMLGAISYGYTF
TRBV20-1	-	many	TRBJ2-7	TGCAGTGCTAGTATACTTTACGAGCAGTACTTC	CSASILYEQYF
TRBV29-1	-	many	TRBJ2-3	TGCAGGGTAGGGGATACGCAGTATTTT	CRVGDTQYF
TRBV20-1	TRBD1	many	TRBJ2-7	TGCAGTGCTAAGGACAGGGGTTACGAGCAGTACTTC	CSAKDRGYEQYF
TRBV15	-	few	TRBJ2-7	TGTGCCACCAGCAGAGATAGGACGCCTAGGGAGCAGTACTTC	CATSRDRTPREQYF
TRBV11-3	TRBD2	-	TRBJ2-3	TGTGCCAGCAGCCGCGTACTAGCGGCCGAGCCAGATACGCAGTATTTT	CASSRVLAAEPDTQYF
TRBV5-1	-	many	TRBJ2-1	TGTGCCAGCAGCTTAGAAGGGGTATACAATGAGCAGTTCTTC	CASSLEGVYNEQFF
TRBV20-1	-	many	TRBJ2-1	TGCAGTGCGACCCCGCCGCGAGGGGCGGATGAGCAGTTCTTC	CSATPPRGADEQFF
TRBV5-4	-	many	TRBJ2-5	TGTGCCAGCAGCCCTAAGAGCGGACAAGAGACCCAGTACTTC	CASSPKSGQETQYF
TRBV20-1	-	few	TRBJ2-3	TGCAGTGCTGGCCCAGGGGCCTCAGATACGCAGTATTTT	CSAGPGASDTQYF
TRBV5-1	-	few	TRBJ2-7	TGCGCCAGCAGCTCGGCGGGGACAGTGACCTACGAGCAGTACTTC	CASSSAGTVTYEQYF
TRBV12-3/TRBV12-4	-	few	TRBJ1-5	TGTGCCAGCAGTTTTAGGGTAGACGAGCCCCAGCATTTT	CASSFRVDEPQHF
TRBV5-5	TRBD2	many	TRBJ2-3	TGTGCCAGCAGCTTGTCACTAGCGGGGCCCACAGATACGCAGTATTTT	CASSLSLAGPTDTQYF
TRBV28	-	-	TRBJ1-5	TGTGCCAGCAGTTTGAAACAGCCCCAGCATTTT	CASSLKQPQHF
TRBV5-5	-	many	TRBJ2-7	TGTGCCAGCAGCCCTAGGAACTACGAGCAGTACTTC	CASSPRNYEQYF
TRBV5-5	-	-	TRBJ2-1	TGTGCCAGCAGCTTGGAGGTAGTCCCCCTGGGGAATGAGCAGTTCTTC	CASSLEVVPLGNEQFF